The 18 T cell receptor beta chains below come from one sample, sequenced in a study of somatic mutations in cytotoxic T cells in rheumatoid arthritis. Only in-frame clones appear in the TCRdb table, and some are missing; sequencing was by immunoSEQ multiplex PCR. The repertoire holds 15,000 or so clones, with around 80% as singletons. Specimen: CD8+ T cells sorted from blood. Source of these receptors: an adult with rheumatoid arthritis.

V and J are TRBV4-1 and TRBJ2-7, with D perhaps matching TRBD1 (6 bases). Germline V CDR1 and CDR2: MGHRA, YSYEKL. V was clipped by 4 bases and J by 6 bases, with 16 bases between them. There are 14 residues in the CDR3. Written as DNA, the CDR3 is TGCGCCAGCAGCCTCGGCCAGGGGATGAGCGAGCAGTACTTC. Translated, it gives CASSLGQGMSEQYF.

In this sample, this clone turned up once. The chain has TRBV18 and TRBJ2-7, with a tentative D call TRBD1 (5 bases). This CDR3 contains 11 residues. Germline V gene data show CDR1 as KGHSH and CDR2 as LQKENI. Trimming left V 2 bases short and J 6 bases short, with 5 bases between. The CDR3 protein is CASSPGAEQYF. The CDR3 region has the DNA TGTGCCAGCTCACCAGGGGCCGAGCAGTACTTC.

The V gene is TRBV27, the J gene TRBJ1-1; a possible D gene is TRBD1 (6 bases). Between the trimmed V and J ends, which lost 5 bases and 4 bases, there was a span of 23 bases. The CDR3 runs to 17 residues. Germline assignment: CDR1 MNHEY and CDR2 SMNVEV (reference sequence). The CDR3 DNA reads TGTGCCAGCAGTCCCACCTCACCGGACAGTTCGGGCACTGAAGCTTTCTTT. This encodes CASSPTSPDSSGTEAFF.

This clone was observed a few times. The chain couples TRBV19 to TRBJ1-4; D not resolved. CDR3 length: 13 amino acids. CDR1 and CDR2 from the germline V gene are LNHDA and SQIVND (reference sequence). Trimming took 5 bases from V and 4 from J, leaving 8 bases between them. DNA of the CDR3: TGTGCCAGTAGTTACGAAGTTAATGAAAAACTGTTTTTT. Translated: CASSYEVNEKLFF. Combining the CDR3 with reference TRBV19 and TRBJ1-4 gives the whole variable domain DGGITQSPKYLFRKEGQNVTLSCEQNLNHDAMYWYRQDPGQGLRLIYYSQIVNDFQKGDIAEGYSVSREKKESFPLTVTSAQKNPTAFYLCASSYEVNEKLFFGSGTQLSVL.

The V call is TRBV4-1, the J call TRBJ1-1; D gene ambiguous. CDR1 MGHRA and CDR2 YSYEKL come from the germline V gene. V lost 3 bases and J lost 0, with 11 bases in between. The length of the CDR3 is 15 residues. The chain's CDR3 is CASSHIRGMNTEAFF. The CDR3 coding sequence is TGCGCCAGCAGCCACATCCGGGGAATGAACACTGAAGCTTTCTTT.

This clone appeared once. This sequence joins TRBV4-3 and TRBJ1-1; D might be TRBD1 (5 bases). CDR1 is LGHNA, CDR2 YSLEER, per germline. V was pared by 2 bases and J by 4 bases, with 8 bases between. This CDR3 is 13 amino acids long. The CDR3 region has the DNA TGCGCCAGCAGCCAACGGGGGGTCACTGAAGCTTTCTTT. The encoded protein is CASSQRGVTEAFF.

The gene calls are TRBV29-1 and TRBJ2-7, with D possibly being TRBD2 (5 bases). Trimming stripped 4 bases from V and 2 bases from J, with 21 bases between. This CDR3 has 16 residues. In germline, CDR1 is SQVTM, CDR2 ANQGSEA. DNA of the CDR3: TGCAGCGTTGTATTTTCCGAGCTAGCAGAAACCTACGAGCAGTACTTC. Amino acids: CSVVFSELAETYEQYF.

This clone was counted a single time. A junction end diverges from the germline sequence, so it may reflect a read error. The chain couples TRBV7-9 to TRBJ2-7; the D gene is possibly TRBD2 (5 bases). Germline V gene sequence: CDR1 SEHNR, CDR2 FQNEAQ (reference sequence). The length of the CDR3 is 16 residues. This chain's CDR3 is CASSQAESGLNYEQYF. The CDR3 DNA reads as TGCGCCAGCAGCCAAGCGGAGAGCGGCCTCAACTACGAGCAGTACTTC. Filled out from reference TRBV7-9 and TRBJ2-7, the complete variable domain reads DTGVSQNPRHKITKRGQNVTFRCDPISEHNRLYWYRQTLGQGPEFLTYFQNEAQLEKSRLLSDRFSAERPKGSFSTLEIQRTEQGDSAMYLCASSQAESGLNYEQYFGPGTRLTVT.

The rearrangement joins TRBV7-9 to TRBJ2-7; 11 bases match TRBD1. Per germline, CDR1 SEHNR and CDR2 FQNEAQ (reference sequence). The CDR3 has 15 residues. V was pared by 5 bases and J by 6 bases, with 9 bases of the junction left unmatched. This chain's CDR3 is CASSPGTGGPLEQYF. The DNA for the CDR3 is TGTGCCAGCAGCCCCGGGACAGGGGGTCCACTCGAGCAGTACTTC.

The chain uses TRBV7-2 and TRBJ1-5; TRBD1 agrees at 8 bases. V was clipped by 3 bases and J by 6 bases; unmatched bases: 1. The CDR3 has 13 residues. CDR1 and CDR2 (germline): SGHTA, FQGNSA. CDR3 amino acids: CASSLTGVQPQHF. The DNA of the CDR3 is TGTGCCAGCAGCTTGACAGGGGTTCAGCCCCAGCATTTT.

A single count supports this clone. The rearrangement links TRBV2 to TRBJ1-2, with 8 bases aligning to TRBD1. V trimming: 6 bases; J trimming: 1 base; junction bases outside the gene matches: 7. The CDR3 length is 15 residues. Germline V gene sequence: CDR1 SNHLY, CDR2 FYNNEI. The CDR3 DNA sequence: TGTGCCAGCAGGTCTCCGACAGGGGTTAACTATGGCTACACCTTC. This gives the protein CASRSPTGVNYGYTF.

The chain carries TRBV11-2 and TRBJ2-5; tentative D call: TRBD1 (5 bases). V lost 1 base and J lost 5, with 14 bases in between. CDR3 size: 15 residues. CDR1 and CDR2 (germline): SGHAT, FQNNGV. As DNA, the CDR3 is TGTGCCAGCAGCTTAGGGTCTAGGGGCCGGGAGACCCAGTACTTC. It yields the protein CASSLGSRGRETQYF.

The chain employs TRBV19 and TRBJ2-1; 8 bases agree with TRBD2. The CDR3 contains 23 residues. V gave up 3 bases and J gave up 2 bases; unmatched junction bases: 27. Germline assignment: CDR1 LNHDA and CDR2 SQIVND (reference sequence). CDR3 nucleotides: TGTGCCAGTAGTATCACGACCGGGTTTAAGGTAGCGGGATTGATTGAGGCCTACAATGAGCAGTTCTTC. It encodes CASSITTGFKVAGLIEAYNEQFF.

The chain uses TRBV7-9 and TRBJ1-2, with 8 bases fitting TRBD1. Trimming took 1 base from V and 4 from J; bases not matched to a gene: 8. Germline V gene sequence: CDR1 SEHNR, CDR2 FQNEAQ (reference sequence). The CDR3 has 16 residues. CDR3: CASSLGETGAGYGYTF. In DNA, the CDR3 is TGTGCCAGCAGCTTAGGGGAGACAGGGGCTGGCTATGGCTACACCTTC.

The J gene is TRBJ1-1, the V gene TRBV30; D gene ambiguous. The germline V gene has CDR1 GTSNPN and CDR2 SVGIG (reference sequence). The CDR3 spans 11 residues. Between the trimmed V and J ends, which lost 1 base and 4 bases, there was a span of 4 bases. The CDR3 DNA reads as TGTGCCTGGAGTGACGGCACTGAAGCTTTCTTT. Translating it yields CAWSDGTEAFF.

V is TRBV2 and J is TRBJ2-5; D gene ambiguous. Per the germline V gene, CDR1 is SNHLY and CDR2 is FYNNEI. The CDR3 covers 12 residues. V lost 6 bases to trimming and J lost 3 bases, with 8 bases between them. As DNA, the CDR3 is TGTGCCAGCAGGACGACGGAAGAGACCCAGTACTTC. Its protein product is CASRTTEETQYF.

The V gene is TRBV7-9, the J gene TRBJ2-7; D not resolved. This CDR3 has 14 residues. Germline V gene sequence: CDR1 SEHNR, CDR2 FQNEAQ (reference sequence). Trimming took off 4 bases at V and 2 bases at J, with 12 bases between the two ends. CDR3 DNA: TGTGCCAGCAGCTATCCTACAATCCCCTACGAGCAGTACTTC. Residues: CASSYPTIPYEQYF.

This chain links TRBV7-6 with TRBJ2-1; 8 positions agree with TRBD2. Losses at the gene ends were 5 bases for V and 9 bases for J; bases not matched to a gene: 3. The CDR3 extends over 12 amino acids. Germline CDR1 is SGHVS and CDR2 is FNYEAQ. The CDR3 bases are TGTGCCAGCAGCCGGGGGGGAATTGAGCAGTTCTTC. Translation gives CASSRGGIEQFF.